Below are 20 T cell receptor beta chains sequenced from a single sample in a study of chemoradiotherapy in HPV16-positive cancers. The table came from immunoSEQ multiplex PCR; TCRdb's copy has only in-frame clones and leaves some out. The top ten clones hold 11% to 15% of a sample with around 8,300 clones, around nine tenths of them seen once. The specimen was blood, collected from a patient who underwent chemoradiotherapy. The receptors here all came from a human donor with HPV-associated anogenital cancer.

V gene TRBV11-2 combines with J gene TRBJ2-5; D unresolved. The CDR3 contains 15 residues. V lost 1 base to trimming and J lost 0 bases, with 9 bases between them. CDR1 and CDR2 from the germline V gene are SGHAT and FQNNGV. The DNA for the CDR3 is TGTGCCAGCAGCTTAGCGGCGTCGTACCAAGAGACCCAGTACTTC. It encodes CASSLAASYQETQYF. The whole variable domain, remainder taken from reference TRBV11-2 and TRBJ2-5, is EAGVAQSPRYKIIEKRQSVAFWCNPISGHATLYWYQQILGQGPKLLIQFQNNGVVDDSQLPKDRFSAERLKGVDSTLKIQPAKLEDSAVYLCASSLAASYQETQYFGPGTRLLVL.

The chain recombines TRBV11-3 with TRBJ2-1; D is possibly TRBD1 (6 bases). CDR3 size: 15 residues. The V gene lost 0 bases and the J gene lost 2 bases, with 8 bases spanning the gap. From germline, CDR1 is SGHNT and CDR2 YENEEA. CDR3 sequence (DNA): TGTGCCAGCAGCTTAGAGGGGGCCACCTACAATGAGCAGTTCTTC. Translated: CASSLEGATYNEQFF.

V is TRBV19 and J is TRBJ1-3; possible D gene TRBD1, 6 bases. The V and J ends lost 9 bases and 2 bases respectively, with 11 bases between them. Germline V gene data show CDR1 as LNHDA and CDR2 as SQIVND (reference sequence). The CDR3 sequence is 13 residues long. The CDR3 spells CASMTGPGNTIYF. In nucleotides, the CDR3 is TGTGCCAGCATGACAGGTCCTGGAAACACCATATATTTT.

The chain recombines TRBV7-9 with TRBJ2-7, with 8 bases identical to TRBD1. Germline CDR1 is SEHNR and CDR2 is FQNEAQ (reference sequence). V shed 5 bases and J 0 bases; nucleotides not matched to a gene: 9. The CDR3 is 16 amino acids. CDR3 bases: TGTGCCAGCAGCCCGGGGACAGGATCGCTCTCCTACGAGCAGTACTTC. Its protein is CASSPGTGSLSYEQYF.

This chain uses TRBV5-4 with TRBJ1-1; TRBD1 might be the D (6 bases). Germline values: CDR1 SGHNT, CDR2 YYREEE (reference sequence). The CDR3 sequence is 14 residues long. Trimming took off 4 bases at V and 8 bases at J, with 18 bases between the two ends. The chain's CDR3 is CASSAFTGRGEAFF. The CDR3 DNA follows: TGTGCCAGCAGCGCGTTTACAGGGAGGGGAGAAGCTTTCTTT. Combining the CDR3 with reference TRBV5-4 and TRBJ1-1 gives the whole variable domain ETGVTQSPTHLIKTRGQQVTLRCSSQSGHNTVSWYQQALGQGPQFIFQYYREEENGRGNFPPRFSGLQFPNYSSELNVNALELDDSALYLCASSAFTGRGEAFFGQGTRLTVV.

The CDR3 sequence: CASSESGSLDTQYF. DNA of the CDR3: TGTGCCAGCAGTGAATCCGGGTCGCTAGATACGCAGTATTTT. V gene TRBV25-1 combines with J gene TRBJ2-3; D is undetermined. Germline lookup yields CDR1 MGHDK and CDR2 SYGVNS. The V end was cut by 1 base, the J end by 5 bases, with 10 bases between. The CDR3 runs to 14 residues. The full variable domain, in which reference TRBV25-1 and TRBJ2-3 provide the parts outside the CDR3, is EADIYQTPRYLVIGTGKKITLECSQTMGHDKMYWYQQDPGMELHLIHYSYGVNSTEKGDLSSESTVSRIRTEHFPLTLESARPSHTSQYLCASSESGSLDTQYFGPGTRLTVL.

V gene TRBV11-3 combines with J gene TRBJ2-7; 13 bases agree with TRBD2. Germline lookup yields CDR1 SGHNT and CDR2 YENEEA. The CDR3 contains 19 residues. V gave up 1 base and J gave up 7 bases; unmatched junction bases: 16. CDR3: CASSLVRLAGGLFWREQYV. The CDR3 bases are TGTGCCAGCAGCTTAGTAAGACTAGCGGGGGGCCTTTTCTGGCGAGAGCAGTACGTC.

This clone appeared a single time. The chain combines TRBV2 with TRBJ1-1; D uncertain. Trimming stripped 8 bases from V and 1 base from J, with 8 bases between. Germline CDR1 reads SNHLY; CDR2 reads FYNNEI. This CDR3 has 12 residues. CDR3 sequence reads: CASGIGNTEAFF. In nucleotides, the CDR3 is TGTGCCAGCGGTATCGGGAACACTGAAGCTTTCTTT.

V and J are TRBV4-2 and TRBJ2-2; tentatively, D is TRBD1 (5 bases). Germline CDR1 reads LGHNA; CDR2 reads YNFKEQ. There are 15 residues in the CDR3. Trimming pared 0 bases from V and 5 bases from J, leaving 10 bases between. The CDR3 DNA sequence: TGTGCCAGCAGCCAAGACAGGGTTGGGACCGGGGAGCTGTTTTTT. It specifies CASSQDRVGTGELFF.

This clone was picked up a small number of times. The V call is TRBV6-1, the J call TRBJ2-7; 8 bases map to TRBD1. Unmatched junction bases numbered 4, after V lost 3 bases and J lost 3 bases. Germline V gene lookup returns CDR1 MNHNS and CDR2 SASEGT. The CDR3 has 14 residues. CDR3 sequence reads: CASSDMDRDYEQYV. Here the CDR3 DNA reads TGTGCCAGCAGTGATATGGACAGGGACTACGAGCAGTACGTC.

The gene calls are TRBV18 and TRBJ1-6; D is unresolved. Germline CDR1 and CDR2: KGHSH and LQKENI. The CDR3 covers 13 residues. V dropped 4 bases and J dropped 7 bases, with 8 bases sitting between them. The CDR3 DNA reads TGTGCCAGCTCACAACAGAAGAATTCACCCCTCCACTTT. Encoded protein: CASSQQKNSPLHF.

The genes are TRBV19 and TRBJ1-3, with D possibly TRBD1 on 5 matching bases. This CDR3 has 14 residues. Germline V lookup: CDR1 LNHDA, CDR2 SQIVND (reference sequence). Trimming shortened V by 8 bases and J by 3 bases, and 14 bases separated the two germline ends. This CDR3 reads CASSGTGNGNTIYF. The CDR3 DNA follows: TGTGCCAGTTCCGGGACGGGGAATGGAAACACCATATATTTT. Looking up the rest from reference TRBV19 and TRBJ1-3 gives the full variable domain: DGGITQSPKYLFRKEGQNVTLSCEQNLNHDAMYWYRQDPGQGLRLIYYSQIVNDFQKGDIAEGYSVSREKKESFPLTVTSAQKNPTAFYLCASSGTGNGNTIYFGEGSWLTVV.

This rearrangement joins TRBV19 to TRBJ1-2, with 7 bases that match TRBD1. V lost 3 bases and J lost 2; bases outside the gene matches: 0. This CDR3 spans 13 amino acids. Germline V gene data show CDR1 as LNHDA and CDR2 as SQIVND (reference sequence). In nucleotides, the CDR3 is TGTGCCAGTAGTATGACAGGGAACTATGGCTACACCTTC. This translates into CASSMTGNYGYTF.

The gene calls are TRBV29-1 and TRBJ1-1; no clear D. Trimming left V 6 bases short and J 0 bases short, with 11 bases between. Germline CDR1 is SQVTM and CDR2 is ANQGSEA. The CDR3 spans 13 residues. The CDR3 region has the DNA TGCAGCGTGACGAGGGAGTTGAACACTGAAGCTTTCTTT. Translated, it gives CSVTRELNTEAFF.

The chain recombines TRBV5-4 with TRBJ1-2; 8 bases match TRBD1. Germline V CDR1 and CDR2: SGHNT, YYREEE (reference sequence). The CDR3 sequence is 16 residues long. V gave up 1 base and J gave up 4 bases; unmatched junction bases: 9. The CDR3 loop reads CASSLKPDRDPYGYTF. CDR3 DNA: TGTGCCAGCAGCTTGAAACCGGACAGGGACCCCTATGGCTACACCTTC.

This clone was observed once. The chain employs TRBV12-5 and TRBJ2-5; the match to TRBD1 covers 8 bases. The J segment lost 7 bases and the V segment lost 9 bases, leaving 10 bases of the junction unmatched. Germline loops: CDR1 LGHNT, CDR2 FRNRAP. This CDR3 contains 13 residues. CDR3 DNA sequence: TGTGCTAGCCTTCAGGGGGCTTTTGGGACCCAGTACTTC. Its protein product is CASLQGAFGTQYF.

The V call is TRBV18, the J call TRBJ2-1; D is ambiguous. The V end was cut by 4 bases, the J end by 8 bases, with 18 bases between. This CDR3 has 15 amino acids. Germline lookup yields CDR1 KGHSH and CDR2 LQKENI. The CDR3 loop is CASSRRLGAMDEQFF. The CDR3, as DNA: TGTGCCAGCTCACGCAGACTCGGCGCTATGGATGAGCAGTTCTTC.

The rearrangement uses TRBV7-9 and TRBJ1-2, with D unclear. Germline CDR1 and CDR2: SEHNR and FQNEAQ (reference sequence). V lost 10 bases and J lost 0, with 18 bases in between. This CDR3 region has 15 residues. CDR3 amino acids: CATSPLGETNYGYTF. The CDR3 region has the DNA TGTGCCACTTCCCCTCTTGGGGAAACTAACTATGGCTACACCTTC.

The chain joins TRBV2 to TRBJ1-6; D might be TRBD1 (5 bases). Trimming removed 2 bases from V and 5 bases from J, with 7 bases in between. The CDR3 contains 14 residues. Germline V gene sequence: CDR1 SNHLY, CDR2 FYNNEI. CDR3 residues: CASSEQGDNSPLHF. The CDR3 DNA sequence: TGTGCCAGCAGTGAACAGGGCGATAATTCACCCCTCCACTTT.

The chain has TRBV6-1 and TRBJ2-7; TRBD1 aligns across 8 bases. Germline values: CDR1 MNHNS, CDR2 SASEGT. The length of the CDR3 is 17 residues. The trim removed 2 bases at V and 3 bases at J, leaving 12 bases unmatched. The CDR3 protein is CASSEPTSTGADYEQYF. The DNA of the CDR3 is TGTGCCAGCAGTGAACCGACCTCGACAGGGGCGGACTACGAGCAGTACTTC.